This T cell receptor (beta chain) came from a study of CD8 T cells in Susac syndrome. V gave up 5 bases and J gave up 12 bases; unmatched junction bases: 9. The CDR3 is made up of 13 amino acids. Germline V gene data show CDR1 as MNHEY and CDR2 as SMNVEV (reference sequence). Both CD4+ and CD8+ T cells were negatively isolated, and TEMRA cells underwent FACS enrichment. Random hexamers primed reverse transcription of about 0.5 to 1 ug RNA. Each CDR3 protein is one row after TCRdb ran MiXCR on the immunoSEQ multiplex PCR reads. The sample records 180,000 or so distinct CDR3 sequences, about 95% being singletons.

The V call is TRBV27, the J call TRBJ2-1; 8 bases fit TRBD2. Material: CD4+ T cells from PBMCs. This clonotype was obtained from a human donor in good health. CDR3 protein: CASSLGTGTRQFF. The CDR3, as DNA: TGTGCCAGCAGTCTAGGAACCGGGACTAGGCAGTTCTTC.